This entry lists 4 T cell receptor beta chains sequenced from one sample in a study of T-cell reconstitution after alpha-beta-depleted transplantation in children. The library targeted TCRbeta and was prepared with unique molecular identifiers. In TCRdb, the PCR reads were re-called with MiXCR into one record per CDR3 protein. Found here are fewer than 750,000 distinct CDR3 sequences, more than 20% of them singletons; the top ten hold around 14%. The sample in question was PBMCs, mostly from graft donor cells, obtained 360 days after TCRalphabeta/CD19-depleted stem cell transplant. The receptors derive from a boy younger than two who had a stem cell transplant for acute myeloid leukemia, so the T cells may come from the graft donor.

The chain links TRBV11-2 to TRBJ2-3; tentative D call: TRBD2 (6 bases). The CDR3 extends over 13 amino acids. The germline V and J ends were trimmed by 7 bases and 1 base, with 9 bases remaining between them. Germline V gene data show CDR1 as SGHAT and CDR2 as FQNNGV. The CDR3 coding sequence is TGTGCCAGCACCTCTAGCGGCACAGATACGCAGTATTTT. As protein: CASTSSGTDTQYF.

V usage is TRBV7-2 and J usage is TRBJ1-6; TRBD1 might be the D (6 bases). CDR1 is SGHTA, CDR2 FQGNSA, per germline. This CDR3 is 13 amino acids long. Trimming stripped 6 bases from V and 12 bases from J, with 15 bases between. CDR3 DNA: TGTGCCAGCAGACCCCTAGTACAGGGACCCCTCCACTTT. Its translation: CASRPLVQGPLHF.

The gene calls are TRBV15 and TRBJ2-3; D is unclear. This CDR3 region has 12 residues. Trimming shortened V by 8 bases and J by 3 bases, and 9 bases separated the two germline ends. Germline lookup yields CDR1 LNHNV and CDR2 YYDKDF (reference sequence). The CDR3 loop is CATGSVTDTQYF. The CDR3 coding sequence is TGTGCCACCGGTTCGGTTACAGATACGCAGTATTTT.

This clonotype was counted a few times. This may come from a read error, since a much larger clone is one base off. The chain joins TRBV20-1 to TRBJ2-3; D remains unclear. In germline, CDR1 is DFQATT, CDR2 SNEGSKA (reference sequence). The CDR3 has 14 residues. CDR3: CSATVGVRTDTQYF. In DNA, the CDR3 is TGCAGCGCCACTGTTGGTGTCCGCACAGATACGCAGTATTTT.